This T cell receptor (beta chain) was observed in a study of OX40 agonist ivuxolimab in advanced cancers. As for the study in general: Patients were infused with ivuxolimab every 2 weeks at 0.01 to 10 mg/kg. The study reported partial responses in three patients: one hepatocellular carcinoma, two cutaneous melanoma.

About this clone: Antigen: not known.

Produced via immunoSEQ multiplex PCR; TCRdb's table is partial and in-frame only. The sample carries just over 90,000 clones, around 94% recorded once. This CDR3 comprises 13 residues. The V gene's germline CDR1 is SGHNT and CDR2 YENEEA. The ends were cut back, 1 base at V and 1 base at J, with 4 bases in the middle. Overall study results and limits: Among patients with partial responses at 0.1-3.0 mg/kg, clonal expansion was among the lowest. Expanded peripheral T cells had an undetermined antigen specificity.

The source of this sequence is an adult with an advanced solid tumor such as melanoma, head and neck, liver or kidney cancer. V usage is TRBV11-3 and J usage is TRBJ1-1; D is unresolved. Material: CD4+ or CD8+ T cells sorted from blood, obtained in a trial of the OX40 agonist ivuxolimab. CDR3 amino acids: CASSLAGNTEAFF. For the CDR3, the DNA is TGTGCCAGCAGCTTAGCAGGGAACACTGAAGCTTTCTTT.